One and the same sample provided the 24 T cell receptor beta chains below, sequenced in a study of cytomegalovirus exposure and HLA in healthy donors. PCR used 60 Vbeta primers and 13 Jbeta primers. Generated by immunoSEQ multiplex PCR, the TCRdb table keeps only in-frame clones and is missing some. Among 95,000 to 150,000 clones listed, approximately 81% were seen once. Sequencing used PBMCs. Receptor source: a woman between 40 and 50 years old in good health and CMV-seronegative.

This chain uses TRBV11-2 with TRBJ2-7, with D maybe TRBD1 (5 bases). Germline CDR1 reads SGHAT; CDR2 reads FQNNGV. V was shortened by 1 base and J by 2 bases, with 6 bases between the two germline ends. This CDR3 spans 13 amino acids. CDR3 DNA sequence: TGTGCCAGCAGCTTAGGACAGACCTACGAGCAGTACTTC. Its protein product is CASSLGQTYEQYF. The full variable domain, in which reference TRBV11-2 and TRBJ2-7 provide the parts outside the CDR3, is EAGVAQSPRYKIIEKRQSVAFWCNPISGHATLYWYQQILGQGPKLLIQFQNNGVVDDSQLPKDRFSAERLKGVDSTLKIQPAKLEDSAVYLCASSLGQTYEQYFGPGTRLTVT.

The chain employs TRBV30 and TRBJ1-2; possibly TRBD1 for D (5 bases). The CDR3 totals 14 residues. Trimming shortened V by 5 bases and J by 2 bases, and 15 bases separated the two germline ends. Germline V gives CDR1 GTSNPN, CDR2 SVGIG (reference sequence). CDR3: CAWARQNRNYGYTF. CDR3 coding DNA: TGTGCCTGGGCCCGACAGAATCGGAACTATGGCTACACCTTC.

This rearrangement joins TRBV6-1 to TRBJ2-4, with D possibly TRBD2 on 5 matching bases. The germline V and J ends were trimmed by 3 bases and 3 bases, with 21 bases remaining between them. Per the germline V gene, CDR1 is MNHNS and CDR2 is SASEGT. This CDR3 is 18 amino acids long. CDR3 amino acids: CASSEVAGRRMGKNIQYF. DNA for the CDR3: TGTGCCAGCAGTGAGGTGGCGGGCCGTCGGATGGGCAAAAACATTCAGTACTTC.

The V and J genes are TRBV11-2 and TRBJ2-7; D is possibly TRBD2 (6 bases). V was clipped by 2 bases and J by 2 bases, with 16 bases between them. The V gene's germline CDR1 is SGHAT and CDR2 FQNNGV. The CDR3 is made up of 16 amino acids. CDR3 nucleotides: TGTGCCAGCAGCTTAAGTGCGTGGGGGGTTACCTACGAGCAGTACTTC. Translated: CASSLSAWGVTYEQYF.

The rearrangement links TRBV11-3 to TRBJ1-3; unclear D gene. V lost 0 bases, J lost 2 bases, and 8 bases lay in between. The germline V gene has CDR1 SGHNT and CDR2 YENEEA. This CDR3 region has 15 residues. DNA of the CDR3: TGTGCCAGCAGCTTAGACAGTATGCCTGGAAACACCATATATTTT. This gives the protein CASSLDSMPGNTIYF.

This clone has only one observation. DNA of the CDR3: TGTGCCAGCAGCCGTCGGGACAGGACATCAGATACGCAGTATTTT. Its translation is CASSRRDRTSDTQYF. The chain has TRBV11-2 and TRBJ2-3; 8 bases are a match to TRBD1. Germline V gene lookup returns CDR1 SGHAT and CDR2 FQNNGV. Trimming at V came to 5 bases and at J to 4 bases, leaving 8 bases not matched to a gene. The CDR3 runs to 15 residues.

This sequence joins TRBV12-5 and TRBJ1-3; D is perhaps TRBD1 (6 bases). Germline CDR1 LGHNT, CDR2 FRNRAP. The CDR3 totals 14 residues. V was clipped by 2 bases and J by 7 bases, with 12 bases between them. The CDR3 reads CASGLTGRSNTIYF. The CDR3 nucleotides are TGTGCTAGTGGTTTGACAGGGAGATCGAACACCATATATTTT.

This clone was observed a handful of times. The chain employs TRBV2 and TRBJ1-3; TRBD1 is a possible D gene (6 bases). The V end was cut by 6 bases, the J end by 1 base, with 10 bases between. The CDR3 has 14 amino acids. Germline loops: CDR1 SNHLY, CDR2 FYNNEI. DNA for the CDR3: TGTGCCAGCAGGTTACAGGGATCTGGAAACACCATATATTTT. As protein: CASRLQGSGNTIYF.

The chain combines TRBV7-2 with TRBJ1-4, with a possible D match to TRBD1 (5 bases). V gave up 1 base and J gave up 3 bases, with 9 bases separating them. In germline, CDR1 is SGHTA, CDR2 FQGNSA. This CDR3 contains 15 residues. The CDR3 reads CASSLGTRSNEKLFF. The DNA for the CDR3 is TGTGCCAGCAGCTTAGGGACACGATCTAATGAAAAACTGTTTTTT.

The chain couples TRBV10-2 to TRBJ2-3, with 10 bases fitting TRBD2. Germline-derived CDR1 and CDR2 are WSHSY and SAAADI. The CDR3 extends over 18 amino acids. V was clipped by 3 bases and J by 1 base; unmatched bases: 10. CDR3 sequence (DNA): TGCGCCAGCAGTGACCCAGAATTAACTAGCGGGGGCACAGATACGCAGTATTTT. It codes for CASSDPELTSGGTDTQYF.

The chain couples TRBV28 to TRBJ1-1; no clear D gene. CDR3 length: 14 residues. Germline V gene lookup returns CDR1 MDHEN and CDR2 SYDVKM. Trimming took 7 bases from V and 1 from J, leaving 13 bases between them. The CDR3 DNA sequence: TGTGCCAGCACCGAGTATGGAGGGAACACTGAAGCTTTCTTT. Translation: CASTEYGGNTEAFF.

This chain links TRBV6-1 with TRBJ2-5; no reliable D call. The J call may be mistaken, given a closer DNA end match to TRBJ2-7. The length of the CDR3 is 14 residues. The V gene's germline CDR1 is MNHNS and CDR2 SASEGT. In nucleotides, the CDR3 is TGTGCCAGCACCCGATTCCCGAGCTCCTACGAGCAGTACTTC. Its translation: CASTRFPSSYEQYF.

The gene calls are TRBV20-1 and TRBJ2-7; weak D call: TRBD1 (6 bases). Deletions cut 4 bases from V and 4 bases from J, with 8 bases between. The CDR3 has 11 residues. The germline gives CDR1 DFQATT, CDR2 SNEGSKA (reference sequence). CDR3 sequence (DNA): TGCAGTGCTAACCAGGGGTACGAGCAGTACTTC. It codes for CSANQGYEQYF.

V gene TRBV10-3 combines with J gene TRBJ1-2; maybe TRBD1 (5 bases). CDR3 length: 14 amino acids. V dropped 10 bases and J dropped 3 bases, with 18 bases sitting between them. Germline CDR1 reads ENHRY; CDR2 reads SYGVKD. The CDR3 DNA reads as TGTGCCACCGAAAAACAAGGGGTCGACTATGGCTACACCTTC. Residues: CATEKQGVDYGYTF.

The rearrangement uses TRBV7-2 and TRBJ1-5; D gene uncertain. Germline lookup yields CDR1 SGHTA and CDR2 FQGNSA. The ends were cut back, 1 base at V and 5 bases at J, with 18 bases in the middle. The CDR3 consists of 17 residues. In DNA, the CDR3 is TGTGCCAGCAGCTTAGGTGGGAGTGGATCGTACTATCAGCCCCAGCATTTT. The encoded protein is CASSLGGSGSYYQPQHF.

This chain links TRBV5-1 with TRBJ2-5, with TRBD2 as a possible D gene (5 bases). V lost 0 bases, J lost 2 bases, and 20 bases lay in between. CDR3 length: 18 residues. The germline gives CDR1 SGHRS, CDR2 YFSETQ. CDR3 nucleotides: TGCGCCAGCAGCTTGGCCGTCAGCGGCCCGCTTCGGCAAGAGACCCAGTACTTC. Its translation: CASSLAVSGPLRQETQYF.

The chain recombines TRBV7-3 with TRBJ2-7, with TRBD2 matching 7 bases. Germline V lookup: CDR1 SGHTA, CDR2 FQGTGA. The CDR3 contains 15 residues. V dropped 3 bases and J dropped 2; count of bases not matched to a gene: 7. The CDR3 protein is CASSFGAGPTYEQYF. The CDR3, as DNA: TGTGCCAGCAGCTTCGGAGCGGGGCCCACCTACGAGCAGTACTTC.

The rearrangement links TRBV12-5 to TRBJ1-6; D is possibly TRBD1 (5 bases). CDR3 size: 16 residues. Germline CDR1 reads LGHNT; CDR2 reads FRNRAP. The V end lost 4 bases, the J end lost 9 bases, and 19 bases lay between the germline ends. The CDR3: CASGSPSGLGGSPLHF. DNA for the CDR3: TGTGCTAGTGGTTCCCCCTCGGGGCTCGGGGGTTCACCCCTCCACTTT. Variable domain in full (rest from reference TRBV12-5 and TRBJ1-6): DARVTQTPRHKVTEMGQEVTMRCQPILGHNTVFWYRQTMMQGLELLAYFRNRAPLDDSGMPKDRFSAEMPDATLATLKIQPSEPRDSAVYFCASGSPSGLGGSPLHFGNGTRLTVT.

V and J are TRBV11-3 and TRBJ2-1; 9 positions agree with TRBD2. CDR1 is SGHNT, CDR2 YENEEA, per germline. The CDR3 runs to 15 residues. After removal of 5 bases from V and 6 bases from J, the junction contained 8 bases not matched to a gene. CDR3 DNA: TGTGCCAGCAGCCAACATAGCGGGGGTTTCAATGAGCAGTTCTTC. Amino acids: CASSQHSGGFNEQFF. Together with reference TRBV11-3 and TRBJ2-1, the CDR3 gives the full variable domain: EAGVVQSPRYKIIEKKQPVAFWCNPISGHNTLYWYLQNLGQGPELLIRYENEEAVDDSQLPKDRFSAERLKGVDSTLKIQPAELGDSAVYLCASSQHSGGFNEQFFGPGTRLTVL.

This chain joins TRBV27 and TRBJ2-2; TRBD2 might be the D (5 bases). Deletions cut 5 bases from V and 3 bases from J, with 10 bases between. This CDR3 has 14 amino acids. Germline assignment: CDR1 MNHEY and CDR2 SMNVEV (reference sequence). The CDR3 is CASSTGRYTGELFF. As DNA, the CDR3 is TGTGCCAGCAGTACGGGAAGGTACACCGGGGAGCTGTTTTTT.

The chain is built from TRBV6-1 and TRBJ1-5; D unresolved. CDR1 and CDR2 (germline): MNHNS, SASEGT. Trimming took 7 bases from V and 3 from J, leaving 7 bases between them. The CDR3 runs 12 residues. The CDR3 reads CASIGFNQPQHF. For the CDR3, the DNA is TGTGCCAGCATCGGGTTCAATCAGCCCCAGCATTTT.

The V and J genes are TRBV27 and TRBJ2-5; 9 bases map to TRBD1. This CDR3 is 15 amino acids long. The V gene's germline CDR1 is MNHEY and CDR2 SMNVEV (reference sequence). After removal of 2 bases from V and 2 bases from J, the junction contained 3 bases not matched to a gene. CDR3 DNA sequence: TGTGCCAGCAGTTTAGGGGGGACAGGGCAAGAGACCCAGTACTTC. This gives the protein CASSLGGTGQETQYF.

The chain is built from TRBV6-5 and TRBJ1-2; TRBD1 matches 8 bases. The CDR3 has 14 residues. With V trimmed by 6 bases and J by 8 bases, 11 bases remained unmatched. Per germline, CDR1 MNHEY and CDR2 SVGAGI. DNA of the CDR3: TGTGCCAGCAGCTTACGTTACCGGGACAGGGGCTACACCTTC. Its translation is CASSLRYRDRGYTF.

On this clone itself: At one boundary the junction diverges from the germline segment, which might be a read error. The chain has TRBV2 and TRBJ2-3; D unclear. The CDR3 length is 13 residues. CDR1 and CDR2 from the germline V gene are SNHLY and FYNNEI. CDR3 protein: CASSSLSIDTRYF. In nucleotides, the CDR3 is TGTGCCAGCAGTTCCCTTAGCATCGATACGCGGTATTTT.